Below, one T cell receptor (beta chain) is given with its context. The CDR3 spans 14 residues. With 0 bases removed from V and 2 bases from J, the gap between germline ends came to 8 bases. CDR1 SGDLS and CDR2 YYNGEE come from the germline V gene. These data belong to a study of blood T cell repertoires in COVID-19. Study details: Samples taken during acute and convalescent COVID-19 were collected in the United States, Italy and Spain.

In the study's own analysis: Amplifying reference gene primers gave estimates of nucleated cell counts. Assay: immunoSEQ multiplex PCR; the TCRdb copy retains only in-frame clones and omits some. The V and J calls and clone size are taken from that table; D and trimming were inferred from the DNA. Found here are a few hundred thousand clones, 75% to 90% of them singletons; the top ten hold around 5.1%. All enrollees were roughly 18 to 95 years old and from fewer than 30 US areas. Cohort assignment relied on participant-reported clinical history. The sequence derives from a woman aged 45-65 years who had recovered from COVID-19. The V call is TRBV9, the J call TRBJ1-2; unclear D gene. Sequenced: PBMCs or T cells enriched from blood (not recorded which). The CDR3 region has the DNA TGTGCCAGCAGCGTAGACAGCCCAAACTATGGCTACACCTTC. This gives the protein CASSVDSPNYGYTF. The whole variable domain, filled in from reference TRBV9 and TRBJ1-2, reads DSGVTQTPKHLITATGQRVTLRCSPRSGDLSVYWYQQSLDQGLQFLIQYYNGEERAKGNILERFSAQQFPDLHSELNLSSLELGDSALYFCASSVDSPNYGYTFGSGTRLTVV.